The clone carrying this T cell receptor (beta chain) was seen a few times. Healthy Caucasians alone served as donors. A universal primer site arose from template switching, and cDNA bore unique molecular identifiers. TCRdb fed the 5' RACE reads into MiXCR, producing one record per CDR3 protein. The repertoire holds 700,000 or so distinct CDR3 sequences, with over 20% as singletons. The data originate from a study of identical twins. The CDR3 covers 14 residues. V lost 0 bases, J lost 4 bases, and 6 bases lay in between. These data were also reused for a study on T cells expressing NK-cell markers. That study reports: HCMV specificity was not established for the expanded NKG2C+ T cell clones.

Sample: PBMCs. This chain joins TRBV12-3 or TRBV12-4 and TRBJ1-4; D not certain. The clonotype originates from a woman aged 18-30 years in good health. The CDR3 region is CASSLALSNEKLFF. The CDR3 DNA sequence: TGTGCCAGCAGTTTAGCGCTGAGTAATGAAAAACTGTTTTTT.